This TCR beta chain was identified in a study of cytomegalovirus exposure and HLA in healthy donors. 13 Jbeta primers and 60 Vbeta primers were used for the PCR. Sequencing used immunoSEQ multiplex PCR; TCRdb keeps in-frame clones, though not all of them. The table lists about 130,000 clones, roughly three quarters of them singletons, with roughly a tenth in the top ten. This clone has a handful of counts. Its antigen is as yet unknown. This CDR3 contains 13 residues. Germline assignment: CDR1 KGHSH and CDR2 LQKENI. The ends were cut back, 2 bases at V and 2 bases at J, with 6 bases in the middle. Study conclusions and caveats: In a later analysis, compared with equally common non-associated chains, HLA-associated beta chains were more expanded. A later analysis linked a missense variant in DCLRE1C to the trimming of TCR beta V and J genes. Most subjects' HLA-A and HLA-B alleles were reportedly predicted from TCR beta sequences.

The V gene is TRBV18, the J gene TRBJ2-5; D not certain. Sequenced input: PBMCs. This receptor was identified in a man aged 25-45 years in good health and CMV-seropositive. In nucleotides, the CDR3 is TGTGCCAGCTCACCAACCCTACAAGAGACCCAGTACTTC. Residues: CASSPTLQETQYF.